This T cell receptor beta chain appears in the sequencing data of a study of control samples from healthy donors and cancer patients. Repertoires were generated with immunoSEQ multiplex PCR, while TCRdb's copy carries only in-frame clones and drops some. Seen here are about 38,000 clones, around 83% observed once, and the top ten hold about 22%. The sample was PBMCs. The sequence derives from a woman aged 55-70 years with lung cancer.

CDR3 nucleotides: TGTGCCAGCAGTGGACAGGGACAGAATTCACCCCTCCACTTT. As protein: CASSGQGQNSPLHF. The chain has TRBV2 and TRBJ1-6, with 7 bases lining up with TRBD1. CDR3 size: 14 residues. V shed 4 bases, J shed 7 bases, and the junction held 4 bases outside the gene matches. The germline V gene encodes CDR1 SNHLY and CDR2 FYNNEI.